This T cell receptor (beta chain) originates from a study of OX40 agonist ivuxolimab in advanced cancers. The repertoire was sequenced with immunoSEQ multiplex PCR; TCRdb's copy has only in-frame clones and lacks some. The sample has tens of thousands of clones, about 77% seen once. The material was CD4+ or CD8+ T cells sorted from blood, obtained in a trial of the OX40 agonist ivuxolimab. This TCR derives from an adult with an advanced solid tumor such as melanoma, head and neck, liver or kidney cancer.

CDR3 nucleotide sequence: TGTGCCAGCAGTTTATTGACTAGCGGGAGATCTAACGGTGAGCAGTTCTTC. It yields the protein CASSLLTSGRSNGEQFF. This chain links TRBV27 with TRBJ2-1, with 12 bases fitting TRBD2. Germline V gives CDR1 MNHEY, CDR2 SMNVEV (reference sequence). The CDR3 is 17 amino acids. V lost 1 base to trimming and J lost 9 bases; unmatched junction nucleotides: 10.